A selection of T cell receptor beta chains follows, all from one sample in a study of T cell responses to AZD1222 COVID-19 vaccine. TCRdb keeps only in-frame clones here, not all; method: immunoSEQ multiplex PCR. The sample yields 90,000 to 100,000 clones, 85% seen once. Sequencing was performed on peripheral blood, taken 28 days after the second AZD1222 dose. These receptors came from an adult who received the AZD1222 COVID-19 vaccine. The conserved cysteine and the conserved F or W are not part of the CDR3 here.

TRBV6-1 | ASSDLYGGKASYEQY
TRBV7-8 | ASSTPGTGEYEQY
TRBV10-3 | ASSPLRDPELGGYT
TRBV19 | ASSIGGSGIQY
TRBV3-1/TRBV3-2 | ASSTSGGGLLETQY
TRBV24-1 | ATSDPTSGSAMDEQF
TRBV6-6 | ASRAGGPVETQY
TRBV5-1 | ASSQDSYGYT
TRBV7-2 | ASSLWGNQPQH
TRBV5-1 | ASSWSGTGGGNTEAF
TRBV6-5 | ASSSIDSYYGYT
TRBV28 | ASSVPSAGELF
TRBV27 | ASSFSGGPVETQY
TRBV19 | ASTPTGAGANVLT
TRBV10-1 | ASSPTGDGTEAF
TRBV19 | ASRKVAGVYNEQF
TRBV7-8 | ASSQKNTGELF
TRBV24-1 | ATSDFSGGNEQF
TRBV19 | ASSYRGPSEQF
TRBV5-1 | ASSLETLRLTEAF
TRBV7-8 | ASSFRTSSLQETQY
TRBV5-1 | ASSLVDAFSGNTIY
TRBV7-2 | ASSLMTGFGQPQH
TRBV2 | ASSVQDRDTGELF
TRBV11-2 | ASSLEGETQY
TRBV7-3 | ASSLGTSGSSDTQY
TRBV19 | ASKTRGNTDTQY
TRBV4-3 | ASSQWEVGARATNEKLF
TRBV6-6 | ASSPNYRGYSNQPQH
TRBV3-1/TRBV3-2 | ASSQDTGILQQY
TRBV5-4 | ASSPGLAGVNEQF
TRBV28 | ASSSTKGRLTRSDTQY
TRBV9 | ASSASGTGGSETQY
TRBV28 | ASSLTVASGANVLT
TRBV19 | ASSNLETGTSMNEQF
TRBV19 | ASSIGPSGRTTSTDTQY
TRBV3-1/TRBV3-2 | ASSQGRLAGWGNEQF
TRBV2 | ASSGGGAYNEQF
TRBV6-5 | ASKMKVNTEAF
TRBV7-9 | ASSLRSGRTDTQY
TRBV27 | ASSFHGGGEKLF
TRBV11-2 | ASSLESTGGSGGYT
TRBV10-1 | ASRYFCGYT
TRBV2 | ASRQTAYNSPLH
TRBV12-5 | ASGFLIPDRPHRDPGGYT
TRBV6-5 | ASSIVSSANYGYT
TRBV29-1 | SVEGTSSYNEQF
TRBV27 | ASSFNRVSYEQY
TRBV2 | ASSEDRSGKETQY
TRBV15 | ATSRDETGDEKLF